A selection of T cell receptor beta chains follows, all from one sample in a study of human T cells and chemical hapten exposure. TCRdb reprocessed the RACE reads with MiXCR, giving one entry per CDR3 protein. The sample carries some 44,000 distinct CDR3 sequences, 8.5% to 10% recorded once. Sample: whole blood, taken in connection with sensitization to the hapten diphenylcyclopropenone (DPC). Receptors were obtained from a woman aged 40 to 49 with alopecia areata. Some clones in this sample may be carry-over from other donors' samples. CDR3s include the opening cysteine and the closing phenylalanine or tryptophan. D genes are given only for firm matches. The listing skips clone size in some rows; elsewhere it reads once, few, many or a size class.

>TRBV6-2/TRBV6-3|TRBJ1-6|.|many
CASSSKGRYNSPLHF
TGTGCCAGCAGTTCCAAGGGACGGTATAATTCACCCCTCCACTTT
>TRBV5-1|TRBJ2-2|TRBD1|few
CARDPDRENTGELFF
TGCGCCAGAGACCCGGACAGGGAGAACACCGGGGAGCTGTTTTTT
>TRBV28|TRBJ1-5|.|many
CASRKGSRDQPQHF
TGTGCCAGCAGAAAAGGGAGTAGGGATCAGCCCCAGCATTTT
>TRBV12-3/TRBV12-4|TRBJ2-7|.|many
CASSTSQGPNYEQYF
TGTGCCAGCAGCACATCCCAGGGGCCGAACTACGAGCAGTACTTC
>TRBV20-1|TRBJ1-1|.|.
CSARAGGTEAFF
TGCAGTGCTAGAGCGGGGGGCACTGAAGCTTTCTTT
>TRBV7-6|TRBJ2-3|.|few
CASSLPWPNTQYF
TGTGCCAGCAGCCTTCCCTGGCCCAATACGCAGTATTTT
>TRBV4-1|TRBJ1-1|.|few
CASSQGPRVNTEAFF
TGCGCCAGCAGCCAAGGCCCCAGGGTCAACACTGAAGCTTTCTTT
>TRBV11-1|TRBJ2-2|.|.
CASSLTWRGLGGELFF
TGTGCCAGCAGCCTGACATGGAGGGGGCTAGGCGGGGAGCTGTTTTTT
>TRBV1|TRBJ2-2|.|few
CTSSQEKKDGITGELFF
TGCACCAGCAGCCAAGAAAAGAAGGACGGGATCACCGGGGAGCTGTTTTTT
>TRBV6-1|TRBJ1-2|.|many
CASSESVNYGYTF
TGTGCCAGCAGTGAATCGGTTAACTATGGCTACACCTTC
>TRBV2|TRBJ1-2|.|many
CASIRAQGRDGYTF
TGTGCCAGCATACGAGCGCAGGGGAGGGATGGCTACACCTTC
>TRBV7-2|TRBJ2-1|.|.
CASSHTEKSSYNEQFF
TGTGCCAGCAGTCATACAGAAAAGAGCTCCTACAATGAGCAGTTCTTC
>TRBV7-6|TRBJ2-7|TRBD2|many
CASSSSPGGVSYEQYF
TGTGCCAGCAGCTCCTCCCCCGGGGGGGTATCCTACGAGCAGTACTTC
>TRBV6-5|TRBJ2-5|TRBD1|many
CASSSPRQGRKETQYF
TGTGCCAGCAGTTCCCCCCGACAGGGGCGAAAAGAGACCCAGTACTTC
>TRBV12-3/TRBV12-4|TRBJ1-2|.|medium-sized
CASSLGGGRGYGYTF
TGTGCCAGCAGTCTAGGAGGGGGGCGCGGCTATGGCTACACCTTC
>TRBV18|TRBJ2-5|.|many
CASSPVQETQYF
TGTGCCAGCTCACCCGTCCAAGAGACCCAGTACTTC
>TRBV3-1|TRBJ1-5|.|few
CASSQNQGMQPQHF
TGTGCCAGCAGCCAGAATCAGGGAATGCAGCCCCAGCATTTT
>TRBV2|TRBJ1-4|TRBD1|.
CAGKRQGNEKLFF
TGTGCCGGAAAGAGACAGGGGAATGAAAAACTGTTTTTT
>TRBV5-1|TRBJ2-2|.|.
CASSLAASTPGELFF
TGCGCCAGCAGCTTGGCCGCCTCCACCCCCGGGGAGCTGTTTTTT
>TRBV10-3|TRBJ1-2|.|.
CAIGQYGYTF
TGTGCCATTGGACAGTATGGCTACACCTTC
>TRBV7-9|TRBJ1-1|.|once
CASSGTSWTEAFF
TGTGCCAGCAGCGGAACGTCGTGGACTGAAGCTTTCTTT
>TRBV28|TRBJ2-5|TRBD1|many
CASSFEDRGLDQETQYF
TGTGCCAGCAGTTTCGAAGACAGGGGGCTTGACCAAGAGACCCAGTACTTC
>TRBV5-1|TRBJ2-7|.|.
CASSLGLGGYEQYF
TGCGCCAGCAGCTTGGGTCTAGGCGGCTACGAGCAGTACTTC
>TRBV15|TRBJ2-2|.|.
CATSREWGYTGELFF
TGTGCCACCAGCAGAGAATGGGGGTACACCGGGGAGCTGTTTTTT
>TRBV7-9|TRBJ1-6|.|many
CASSLREGNSPLHF
TGTGCCAGCAGCCTCAGGGAGGGTAATTCACCCCTCCACTTT
>TRBV4-1|TRBJ2-3|.|.
CASSHPGTDTQYF
TGCGCCAGCAGCCATCCCGGCACAGATACGCAGTATTTT
>TRBV6-4|TRBJ2-3|.|many
CASSLDASSTDTQYF
TGTGCCAGCAGCCTGGATGCCAGCAGCACAGATACGCAGTATTTT
>TRBV7-9|TRBJ1-1|.|many
CASRTNLNTEAFF
TGTGCCAGCCGGACGAACTTGAACACTGAAGCTTTCTTT
>TRBV12-3/TRBV12-4|TRBJ2-1|.|many
CASSLVDQGPGQFF
TGTGCCAGCAGTTTAGTGGATCAGGGCCCAGGGCAGTTCTTC
>TRBV5-4|TRBJ2-7|TRBD1|many
CASSFDRGPYEQYF
TGTGCCAGCAGCTTCGACAGGGGGCCCTACGAGCAGTACTTC
>TRBV11-1|TRBJ2-7|.|many
CASSHDMDEQYF
TGTGCCAGCAGCCATGACATGGACGAGCAGTACTTC
>TRBV28|TRBJ2-7|.|.
CASRAGTSSSYEQYF
TGTGCCAGCAGGGCCGGGACATCAAGCTCCTACGAGCAGTACTTC
>TRBV28|TRBJ2-7|.|many
CASSLLDVGKGRIF
TGTGCCAGCAGTTTACTGGACGTAGGAAAGGGTAGGATCTTC
>TRBV19|TRBJ2-5|TRBD2|many
CASTPGGNQETQYF
TGTGCCAGTACTCCGGGGGGGAACCAAGAGACCCAGTACTTC
>TRBV7-6|TRBJ2-4|.|many
CASSSGGAKNIQYF
TGTGCCAGCAGCTCCGGGGGTGCCAAAAACATTCAGTACTTC
>TRBV9|TRBJ2-7|TRBD1|few
CASSDGDRGPSYEQYF
TGTGCCAGCAGCGACGGAGACAGGGGTCCCTCCTACGAGCAGTACTTC
>TRBV7-6|TRBJ1-4|TRBD1|many
CASSLAGTGGEKLFF
TGTGCCAGCAGCTTGGCCGGGACAGGGGGCGAAAAACTGTTTTTT
>TRBV4-2|TRBJ2-6|.|few
CASSQEGYSGANVLTF
TGTGCCAGCAGCCAAGAGGGGTACTCTGGGGCCAACGTCCTGACTTTC
>TRBV4-1|TRBJ2-2|TRBD1|many
CASSQFTGEGELFF
TGCGCCAGCAGCCAATTTACAGGGGAGGGGGAGCTGTTTTTT
>TRBV28|TRBJ2-1|.|many
CASSEGGRNEQFF
TGTGCCAGCTCCGAGGGGGGGCGTAATGAGCAGTTCTTC
>TRBV20-1|TRBJ1-4|.|many
CSARRGQMDEKLFF
TGCAGTGCTAGAAGAGGACAGATGGATGAAAAACTGTTTTTT
>TRBV12-3/TRBV12-4|TRBJ1-1|.|many
CASSFFKGLGDGDTEAFF
TGTGCCAGCAGTTTTTTTAAGGGGCTGGGTGACGGAGACACTGAAGCTTTCTTT
>TRBV7-8|TRBJ2-2|.|many
CASSQLLGGPNTGELFF
TGTGCCAGCAGCCAATTACTCGGCGGCCCGAACACCGGGGAGCTGTTTTTT
>TRBV9|TRBJ1-3|.|many
CASSVADLSGNTIYF
TGTGCCAGCAGCGTGGCTGACCTCTCTGGAAACACCATATATTTT
>TRBV18|TRBJ2-1|TRBD2|many
CASSSGSGGASYNEQFF
TGTGCCAGCTCATCTGGTAGCGGGGGGGCCTCCTACAATGAGCAGTTCTTC
>TRBV19|TRBJ2-7|.|many
CASSPQVSSPYEQYF
TGTGCCAGTAGCCCCCAGGTCTCCTCGCCTTACGAGCAGTACTTC
>TRBV25-1|TRBJ2-3|TRBD1|many
CASSEWTGGSDTQYF
TGTGCCAGCAGTGAATGGACAGGGGGCTCAGATACGCAGTATTTT
>TRBV7-2|TRBJ2-3|.|many
CASSSVQGRVGDTQYF
TGTGCCAGCAGCTCCGTCCAGGGTCGAGTTGGAGATACGCAGTATTTT
>TRBV7-9|TRBJ1-4|.|.
CASTKTGEKLFF
TGTGCCAGCACCAAAACCGGTGAAAAACTGTTTTTT
>TRBV7-3|TRBJ2-1|.|many
CASSLGPSNEQFF
TGTGCCAGCAGCCTAGGGCCCTCCAATGAGCAGTTCTTC
>TRBV2|TRBJ2-7|.|many
CASSDPPQGLEQYF
TGTGCCAGCAGTGATCCTCCGCAGGGCCTCGAGCAGTACTTC
>TRBV12-3/TRBV12-4|TRBJ2-5|TRBD1|many
CASSLGRGPQETQYF
TGTGCCAGCAGTTTAGGCAGGGGGCCCCAAGAGACCCAGTACTTC
>TRBV7-9|TRBJ2-5|TRBD2|few
CASSHLFRLAEQETQYF
TGTGCCAGCAGCCACCTCTTCCGACTAGCGGAACAAGAGACCCAGTACTTC
>TRBV4-2|TRBJ1-5|.|many
CASSRRDNNQPQHF
TGTGCCAGCAGCCGCCGGGACAACAATCAGCCCCAGCATTTT
>TRBV20-1|TRBJ2-7|TRBD1|few
CSAGRTGSYEQYF
TGCAGTGCTGGTAGGACAGGGTCCTACGAGCAGTACTTC
>TRBV27|TRBJ2-1|TRBD2|.
CASSLGTRILNEQFF
TGTGCCAGCAGTTTGGGGACTAGAATTCTGAATGAGCAGTTCTTC
>TRBV28|TRBJ2-3|.|.
CASHRRTDTQYF
TGTGCCAGCCACCGACGGACAGATACGCAGTATTTT
>TRBV4-1|TRBJ2-7|.|few
CASSQGDFRTRFYEQYF
TGCGCCAGCAGCCAAGGGGATTTCAGGACACGGTTTTACGAGCAGTACTTC
>TRBV4-1|TRBJ2-4|TRBD2|few
CASSLRTSAEAKNIQYF
TGCGCCAGCAGCCTTAGGACTAGTGCTGAGGCCAAAAACATTCAGTACTTC
>TRBV20-1|TRBJ2-7|TRBD2|few
CSARDLVSGGLYEQYF
TGCAGTGCTAGAGATTTGGTTAGCGGGGGGTTGTACGAGCAGTACTTC